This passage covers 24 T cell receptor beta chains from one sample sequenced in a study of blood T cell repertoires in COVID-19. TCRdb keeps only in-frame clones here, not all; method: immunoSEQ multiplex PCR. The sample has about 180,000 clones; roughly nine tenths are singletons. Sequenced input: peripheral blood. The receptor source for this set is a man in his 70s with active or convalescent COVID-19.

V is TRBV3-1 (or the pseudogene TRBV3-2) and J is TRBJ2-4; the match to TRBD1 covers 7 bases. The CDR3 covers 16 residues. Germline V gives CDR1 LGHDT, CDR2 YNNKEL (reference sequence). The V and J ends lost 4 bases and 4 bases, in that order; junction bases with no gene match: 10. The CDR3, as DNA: TGTGCCAGCAGCCGGGGCGGCACAGGGGATAAAAACATTCAGTACTTC. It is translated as CASSRGGTGDKNIQYF.

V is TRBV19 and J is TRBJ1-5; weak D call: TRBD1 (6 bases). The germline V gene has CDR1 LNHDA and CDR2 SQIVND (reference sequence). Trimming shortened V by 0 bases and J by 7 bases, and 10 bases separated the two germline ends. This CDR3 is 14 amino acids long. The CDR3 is CASSIDRGLQPQHF. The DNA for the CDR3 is TGTGCCAGTAGTATAGATAGGGGGTTGCAGCCCCAGCATTTT. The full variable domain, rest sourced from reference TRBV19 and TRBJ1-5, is DGGITQSPKYLFRKEGQNVTLSCEQNLNHDAMYWYRQDPGQGLRLIYYSQIVNDFQKGDIAEGYSVSREKKESFPLTVTSAQKNPTAFYLCASSIDRGLQPQHFGDGTRLSIL.

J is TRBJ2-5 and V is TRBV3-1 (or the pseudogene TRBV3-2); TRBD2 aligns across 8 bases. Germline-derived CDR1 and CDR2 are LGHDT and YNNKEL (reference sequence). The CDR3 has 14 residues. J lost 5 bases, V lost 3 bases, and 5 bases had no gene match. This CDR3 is CASSHGGASETQYF. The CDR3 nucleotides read TGTGCCAGCAGCCACGGGGGGGCTAGTGAGACCCAGTACTTC.

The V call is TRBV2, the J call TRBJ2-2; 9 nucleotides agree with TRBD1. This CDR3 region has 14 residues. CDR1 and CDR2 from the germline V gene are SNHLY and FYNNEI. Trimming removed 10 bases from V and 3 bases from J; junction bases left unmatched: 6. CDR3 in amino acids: CATPRQGDTGELFF. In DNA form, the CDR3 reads TGTGCCACCCCCCGACAGGGGGACACCGGGGAGCTGTTTTTT. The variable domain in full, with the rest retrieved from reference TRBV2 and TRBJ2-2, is EPEVTQTPSHQVTQMGQEVILRCVPISNHLYFYWYRQILGQKVEFLVSFYNNEISEKSEIFDDQFSVERPDGSNFTLKIRSTKLEDSAMYFCATPRQGDTGELFFGEGSRLTVL.

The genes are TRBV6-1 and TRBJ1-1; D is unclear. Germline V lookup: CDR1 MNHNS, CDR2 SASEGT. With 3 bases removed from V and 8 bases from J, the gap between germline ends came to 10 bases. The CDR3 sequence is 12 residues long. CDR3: CASSELYSEAFF. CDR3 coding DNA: TGTGCCAGCAGTGAGTTGTACAGCGAAGCTTTCTTT.

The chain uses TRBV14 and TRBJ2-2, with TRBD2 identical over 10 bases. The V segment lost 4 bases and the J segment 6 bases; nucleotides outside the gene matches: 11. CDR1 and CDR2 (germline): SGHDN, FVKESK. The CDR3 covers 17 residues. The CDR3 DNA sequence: TGTGCCAGCAGCCCCAGACCACTAGCGGGAAGACCCGGGGAGCTGTTTTTT. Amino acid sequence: CASSPRPLAGRPGELFF.

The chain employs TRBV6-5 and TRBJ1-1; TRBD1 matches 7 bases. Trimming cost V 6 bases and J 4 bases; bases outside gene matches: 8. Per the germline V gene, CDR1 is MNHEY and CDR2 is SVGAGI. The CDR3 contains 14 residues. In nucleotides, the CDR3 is TGTGCCAGCAGACGGGGACAGTCCGGCACTGAAGCTTTCTTT. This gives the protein CASRRGQSGTEAFF.

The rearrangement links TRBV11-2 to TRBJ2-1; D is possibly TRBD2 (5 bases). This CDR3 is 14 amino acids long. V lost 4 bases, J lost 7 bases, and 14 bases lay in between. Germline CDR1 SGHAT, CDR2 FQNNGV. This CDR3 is CASSSLRVGNEQFF. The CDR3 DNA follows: TGTGCCAGCAGCTCACTGCGGGTCGGGAATGAGCAGTTCTTC.

This chain's CDR3 is CASGLWTGGTGELFF. The CDR3 DNA follows: TGTGCTAGTGGTTTGTGGACAGGGGGCACCGGGGAGCTGTTTTTT. This chain connects TRBV12-5 to TRBJ2-2; 10 bases match TRBD1. This CDR3 region has 15 residues. CDR1 and CDR2 (germline): LGHNT, FRNRAP. The trim removed 2 bases at V and 4 bases at J, leaving 1 base unmatched.

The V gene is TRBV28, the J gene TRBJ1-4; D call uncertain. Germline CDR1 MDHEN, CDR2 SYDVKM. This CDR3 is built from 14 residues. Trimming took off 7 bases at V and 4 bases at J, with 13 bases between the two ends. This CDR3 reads CASISPQDNEKLFF. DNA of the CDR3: TGTGCCAGCATCTCCCCCCAGGATAATGAAAAACTGTTTTTT.

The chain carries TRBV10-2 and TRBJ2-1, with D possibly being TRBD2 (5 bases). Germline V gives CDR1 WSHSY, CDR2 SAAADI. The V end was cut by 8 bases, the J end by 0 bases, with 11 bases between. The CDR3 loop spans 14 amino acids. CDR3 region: CASRGPNSYNEQFF. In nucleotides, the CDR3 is TGCGCCAGCCGAGGGCCGAACTCCTACAATGAGCAGTTCTTC.

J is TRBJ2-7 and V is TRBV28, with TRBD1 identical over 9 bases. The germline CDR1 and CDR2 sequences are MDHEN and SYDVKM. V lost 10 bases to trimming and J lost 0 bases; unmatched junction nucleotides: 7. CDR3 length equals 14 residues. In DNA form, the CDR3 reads TGTGCCACCTTGGGGACAGGGTCCTCCTACGAGCAGTACTTC. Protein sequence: CATLGTGSSYEQYF. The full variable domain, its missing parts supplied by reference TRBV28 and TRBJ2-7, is DVKVTQSSRYLVKRTGEKVFLECVQDMDHENMFWYRQDPGLGLRLIYFSYDVKMKEKGDIPEGYSVSREKKERFSLILESASTNQTSMYLCATLGTGSSYEQYFGPGTRLTVT.

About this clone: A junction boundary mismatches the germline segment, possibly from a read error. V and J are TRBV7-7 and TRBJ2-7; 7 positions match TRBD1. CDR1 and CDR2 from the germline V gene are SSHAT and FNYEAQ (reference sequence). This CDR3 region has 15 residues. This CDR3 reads CASSSQGDNSYEQYF. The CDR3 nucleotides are TGTGCTAGCAGCTCCCAGGGGGACAACTCCTACGAGCAGTACTTC.

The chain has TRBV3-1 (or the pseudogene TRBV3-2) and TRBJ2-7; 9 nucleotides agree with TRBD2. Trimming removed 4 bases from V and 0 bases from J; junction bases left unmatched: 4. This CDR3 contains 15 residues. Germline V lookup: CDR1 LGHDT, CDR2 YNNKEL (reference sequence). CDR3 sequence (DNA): TGTGCCAGCAGCCTAGCGGGGGTACTCTCCTACGAGCAGTACTTC. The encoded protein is CASSLAGVLSYEQYF.

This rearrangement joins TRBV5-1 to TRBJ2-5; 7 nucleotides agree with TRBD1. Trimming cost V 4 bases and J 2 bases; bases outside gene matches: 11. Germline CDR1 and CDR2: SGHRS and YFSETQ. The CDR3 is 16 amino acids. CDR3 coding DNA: TGCGCCAGCAGCGACGGGACAGCCTGGCCTCAAGAGACCCAGTACTTC. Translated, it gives CASSDGTAWPQETQYF.

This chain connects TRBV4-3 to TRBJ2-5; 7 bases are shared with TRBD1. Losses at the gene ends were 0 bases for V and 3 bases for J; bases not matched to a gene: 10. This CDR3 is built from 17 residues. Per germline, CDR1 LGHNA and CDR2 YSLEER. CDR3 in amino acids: CASSQDPPTGVKETQYF. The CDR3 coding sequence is TGCGCCAGCAGCCAAGATCCCCCCACAGGGGTTAAAGAGACCCAGTACTTC.

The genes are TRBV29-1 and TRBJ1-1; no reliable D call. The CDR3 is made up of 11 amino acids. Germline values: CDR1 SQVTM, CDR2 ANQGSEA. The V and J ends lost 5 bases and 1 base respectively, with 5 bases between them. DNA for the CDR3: TGCAGCGTTAAGCAGAACACTGAAGCTTTCTTT. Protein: CSVKQNTEAFF. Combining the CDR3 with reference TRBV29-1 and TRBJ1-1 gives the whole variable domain SAVISQKPSRDICQRGTSLTIQCQVDSQVTMMFWYRQQPGQSLTLIATANQGSEATYESGFVIDKFPISRPNLTFSTLTVSNMSPEDSSIYLCSVKQNTEAFFGQGTRLTVV.

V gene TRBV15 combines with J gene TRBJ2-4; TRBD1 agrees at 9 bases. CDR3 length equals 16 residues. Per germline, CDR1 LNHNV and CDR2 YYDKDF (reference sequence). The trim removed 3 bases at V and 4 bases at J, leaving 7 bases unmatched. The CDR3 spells CATSRAPGTGKNIQYF. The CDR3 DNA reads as TGTGCCACCAGCAGGGCCCCCGGGACAGGGAAAAACATTCAGTACTTC.

The CDR3 DNA follows: TGCGCCACCCAAGGACAGGGAGTTACCGGGGAGCTGTTTTTT. Residues: CATQGQGVTGELFF. The chain has TRBV10-2 and TRBJ2-2; 8 nucleotides align to TRBD1. Germline loops: CDR1 WSHSY, CDR2 SAAADI. The V gene end was trimmed by 10 bases and the J gene end by 5 bases; junction bases not matched to a gene: 9. This CDR3 has 14 residues.

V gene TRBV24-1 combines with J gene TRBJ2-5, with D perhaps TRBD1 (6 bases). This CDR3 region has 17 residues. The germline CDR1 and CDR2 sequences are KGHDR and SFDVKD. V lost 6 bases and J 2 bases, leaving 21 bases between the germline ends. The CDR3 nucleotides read TGTGCCACCAGTCCAGGGGCCCCAAGAACCTATCAAGAGACCCAGTACTTC. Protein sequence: CATSPGAPRTYQETQYF.

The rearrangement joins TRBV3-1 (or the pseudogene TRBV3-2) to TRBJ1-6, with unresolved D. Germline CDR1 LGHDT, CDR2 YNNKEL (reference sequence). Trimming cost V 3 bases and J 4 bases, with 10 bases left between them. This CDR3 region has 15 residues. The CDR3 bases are TGTGCCAGCAGCCATATCCGGTCGTATAATTCACCCCTCCACTTT. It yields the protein CASSHIRSYNSPLHF.

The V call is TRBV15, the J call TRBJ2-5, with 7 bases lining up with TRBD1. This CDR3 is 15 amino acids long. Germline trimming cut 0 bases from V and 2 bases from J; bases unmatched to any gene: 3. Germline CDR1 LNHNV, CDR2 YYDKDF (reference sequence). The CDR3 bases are TGTGCCACCAGCAGAGAGACAGGGACACAAGAGACCCAGTACTTC. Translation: CATSRETGTQETQYF.

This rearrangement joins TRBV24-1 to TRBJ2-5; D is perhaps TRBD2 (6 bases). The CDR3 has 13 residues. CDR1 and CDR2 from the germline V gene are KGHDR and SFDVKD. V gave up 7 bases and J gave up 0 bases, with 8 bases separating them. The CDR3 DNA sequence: TGTGCCACCAGGCGGGGCCACCAAGAGACCCAGTACTTC. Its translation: CATRRGHQETQYF.

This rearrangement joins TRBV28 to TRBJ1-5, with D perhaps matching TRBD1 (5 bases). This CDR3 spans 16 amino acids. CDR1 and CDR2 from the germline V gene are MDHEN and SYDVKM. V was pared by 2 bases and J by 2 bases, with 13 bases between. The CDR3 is CASSLPPGSGNQPQHF. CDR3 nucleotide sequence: TGTGCCAGCAGTTTACCTCCAGGGTCGGGCAATCAGCCCCAGCATTTT.